One sample yielded the 16 T cell receptor beta chains listed below, sequenced in a study of CD8 T cells in ankylosing spondylitis. MiXCR was run by TCRdb on the 5' RACE reads, yielding one entry per CDR3 protein. The repertoire holds 200,000 to 250,000 distinct CDR3 sequences, with roughly a third as singletons. The source material was blood, either unsorted or a sorted T cell fraction (not recorded which). All receptors come from a male donor with ankylosing spondylitis or in good health (not recorded which).

The chain uses TRBV12-3 or TRBV12-4 and TRBJ2-3, with D unresolved. V lost 7 bases, J lost 6 bases, and 20 bases lay in between. The CDR3 consists of 15 residues. CDR3 amino acids: CASTLTPVGPDTQYF. The CDR3 DNA is TGTGCCAGCACCCTGACCCCGGTCGGCCCTGATACGCAGTATTTT.

In this sample, this clonotype turned up a few times. The gene calls are TRBV2 and TRBJ1-6; D is ambiguous. Trimming took off 3 bases at V and 8 bases at J, with 8 bases between the two ends. The CDR3 is 13 amino acids. The germline gives CDR1 SNHLY, CDR2 FYNNEI. CDR3 nucleotides: TGTGCCAGCAGTGATCGTCCGGATTCACCCCTCCACTTT. It yields the protein CASSDRPDSPLHF.

The chain carries TRBV20-1 and TRBJ2-3; 9 nucleotides line up with TRBD1. J lost 5 bases, V lost 7 bases, and 10 bases had no gene match. The CDR3 runs to 14 residues. The V gene's germline CDR1 is DFQATT and CDR2 SNEGSKA (reference sequence). In DNA form, the CDR3 reads TGCAGTGGGTCGGGACAGGGAAGAGGAGATACGCAGTATTTT. It codes for CSGSGQGRGDTQYF.

This clonotype was observed at least ten times. The V and J genes are TRBV10-3 and TRBJ2-7, with 13 bases fitting TRBD2. CDR3 length: 15 residues. Trimming at V came to 5 bases and at J to 7 bases, leaving 8 bases not matched to a gene. Per the germline V gene, CDR1 is ENHRY and CDR2 is SYGVKD. CDR3 protein: CAISPTSGGALEQYF. Here the CDR3 DNA reads TGTGCCATCAGTCCCACTAGCGGGGGGGCGTTAGAGCAGTACTTC.

There are a few counts of this clonotype. The chain couples TRBV11-1 to TRBJ2-3; D not resolved. V dropped 5 bases and J dropped 2 bases, with 23 bases sitting between them. Germline CDR1 reads SGHAT; CDR2 reads FQDESV (reference sequence). The CDR3 covers 18 residues. The CDR3 DNA reads as TGTGCCAGCAGCCGCAGACTTCGACTTAAAGGGTTCACAGATACGCAGTATTTT. It translates to CASSRRLRLKGFTDTQYF.

The chain carries TRBV9 and TRBJ1-1, with 11 bases that match TRBD1. The CDR3 has 17 amino acids. The germline V gene has CDR1 SGDLS and CDR2 YYNGEE. J was trimmed by 4 bases and V by 4 bases; bases with no gene match: 12. The CDR3 loop reads CASSSGQGGRRSTEAFF. DNA for the CDR3: TGTGCCAGCAGCTCGGGACAGGGGGGACGAAGGAGCACTGAAGCTTTCTTT.

This chain links TRBV7-9 with TRBJ2-5; D possibly corresponds to TRBD2 (5 bases). The CDR3 spans 16 residues. CDR1 and CDR2 (germline): SEHNR, FQNEAQ (reference sequence). V lost 1 base to trimming and J lost 5 bases, with 17 bases between them. The CDR3 coding sequence is TGTGCCAGCAGCTTAGGTTCAGGCGGGCCGGAGGAGACCCAGTACTTC. Residues: CASSLGSGGPEETQYF. The complete variable domain, with remaining parts taken from reference TRBV7-9 and TRBJ2-5, reads DTGVSQNPRHKITKRGQNVTFRCDPISEHNRLYWYRQTLGQGPEFLTYFQNEAQLEKSRLLSDRFSAERPKGSFSTLEIQRTEQGDSAMYLCASSLGSGGPEETQYFGPGTRLLVL.

V and J are TRBV15 and TRBJ1-6; no definite D call. Per germline, CDR1 LNHNV and CDR2 YYDKDF (reference sequence). The V and J ends lost 0 bases and 10 bases respectively, with 13 bases between them. This CDR3 comprises 15 residues. This CDR3 reads CATSRDRVGSSPLHF. The CDR3 DNA reads TGTGCCACCAGCAGAGATCGGGTGGGTTCGTCACCCCTCCACTTT.

V and J are TRBV11-2 and TRBJ1-5; no clear D. The V end was cut by 6 bases, the J end by 2 bases, with 11 bases between. Germline-derived CDR1 and CDR2 are SGHAT and FQNNGV. This CDR3 has 14 amino acids. DNA for the CDR3: TGTGCCAGCAGGGAGGGTTCGCGCAATCAGCCCCAGCATTTT. It translates to CASREGSRNQPQHF.

CDR3 amino acids: CASSHTQGYEQYF. In DNA form, the CDR3 reads TGCGCCAGCAGCCATACACAGGGTTACGAGCAGTACTTC. The chain uses TRBV4-1 and TRBJ2-7; possibly TRBD1 for D (6 bases). V lost 3 bases and J lost 4, with 10 bases in between. The CDR3 is 13 residues long. Germline assignment: CDR1 MGHRA and CDR2 YSYEKL.

The chain couples TRBV7-9 to TRBJ1-2; D is unresolved. Trimming pared 1 base from V and 1 base from J, leaving 10 bases between. The CDR3 has 15 amino acids. The germline CDR1 and CDR2 sequences are SEHNR and FQNEAQ (reference sequence). CDR3 coding DNA: TGTGCCAGCAGCTTAGGTTCAGATCTTAACTATGGCTACACCTTC. Protein sequence: CASSLGSDLNYGYTF.

V usage is TRBV7-9 and J usage is TRBJ1-5; 12 bases are a match to TRBD1. J was trimmed by 3 bases and V by 5 bases; bases with no gene match: 5. Germline-derived CDR1 and CDR2 are SEHNR and FQNEAQ (reference sequence). The CDR3 spans 16 residues. CDR3 sequence reads: CASSAWDRGPNQPQHF. The DNA of the CDR3 is TGTGCCAGCAGCGCATGGGACAGGGGGCCCAATCAGCCCCAGCATTTT.

This clonotype has just a few counts. V is TRBV20-1 and J is TRBJ2-5, with 7 bases fitting TRBD1. CDR1 and CDR2 from the germline V gene are DFQATT and SNEGSKA (reference sequence). J lost 4 bases, V lost 1 base, and 6 bases had no gene match. The CDR3 sequence is 14 residues long. CDR3 sequence: CSARAPTGRETQYF. The DNA of the CDR3 is TGCAGTGCTAGAGCCCCGACAGGGCGAGAGACCCAGTACTTC.

The rearrangement joins TRBV6-5 to TRBJ1-1; no clear D gene. Trimming cost V 3 bases and J 1 base, with 12 bases left between them. This CDR3 spans 15 amino acids. CDR1 and CDR2 from the germline V gene are MNHEY and SVGAGI. CDR3: CASSYFRARNTEAFF. For the CDR3, the DNA is TGTGCCAGCAGTTATTTCCGGGCGCGGAACACTGAAGCTTTCTTT.

The chain carries TRBV20-1 and TRBJ2-5; 12 bases line up with TRBD2. Germline-derived CDR1 and CDR2 are DFQATT and SNEGSKA (reference sequence). CDR3 length: 15 amino acids. Losses at the gene ends were 0 bases for V and 5 bases for J; bases not matched to a gene: 4. The CDR3, as DNA: TGCAGTGCTAGAGACAGACTAGCGGGGGTGGAGACCCAGTACTTC. As protein: CSARDRLAGVETQYF.

V is TRBV12-3 or TRBV12-4 and J is TRBJ1-2; no reliable D call. The CDR3 is made up of 10 amino acids. Trimming took off 6 bases at V and 8 bases at J, with 7 bases between the two ends. CDR3: CASSLGGYTF. For the CDR3, the DNA is TGTGCCAGCAGCCTGGGGGGCTACACCTTC.